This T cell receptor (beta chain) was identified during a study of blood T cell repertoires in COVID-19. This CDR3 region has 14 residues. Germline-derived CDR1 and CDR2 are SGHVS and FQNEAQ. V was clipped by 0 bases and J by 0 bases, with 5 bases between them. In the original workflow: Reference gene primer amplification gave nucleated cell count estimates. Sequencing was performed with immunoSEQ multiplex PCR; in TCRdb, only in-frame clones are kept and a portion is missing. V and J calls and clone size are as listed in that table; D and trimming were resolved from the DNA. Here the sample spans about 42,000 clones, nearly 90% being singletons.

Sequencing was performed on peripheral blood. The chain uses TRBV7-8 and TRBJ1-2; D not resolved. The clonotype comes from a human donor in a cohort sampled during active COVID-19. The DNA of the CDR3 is TGTGCCAGCAGCTTAGCCGGTCCTAACTATGGCTACACCTTC. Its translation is CASSLAGPNYGYTF.